This T cell receptor (beta chain) was sequenced for a study of blood T cells in healthy people across ages. A second roughly 6 to 11 cycle PCR used barcoded and J-beta primers. TCRdb analysed the 5' RACE reads with MiXCR anew, one entry per CDR3 protein. The repertoire holds about 1.8 million distinct CDR3 sequences, with just under 50% as singletons. This clonotype has a handful of counts. V was clipped by 1 base and J by 0 bases, with 10 bases between them. The length of the CDR3 is 16 residues. Germline CDR1 SNHLY, CDR2 FYNNEI. The sequenced material came from blood. The receptor was isolated from a woman aged 40-49 years in good health. The V gene is TRBV2, the J gene TRBJ2-1; no clear D. The CDR3 sequence: CASSEGRSGSYNEQFF. DNA for the CDR3: TGTGCCAGCAGTGAAGGCCGTTCGGGCTCCTACAATGAGCAGTTCTTC.